The 5 T cell receptor beta chains below were found in one sample sequenced in a study of response to subunit inactivated influenza vaccine. TCRdb re-called the RT-PCR reads through MiXCR, storing one row per CDR3 protein. The table lists around 600,000 distinct CDR3 sequences, around 11% of them singletons. This sample was shared with a second study, whose subject was T cells expressing NK-cell markers. That study reports: A 5'RACE template switching approach incorporating UMIs was used to make TCR beta cDNA.

This material consisted of PBMCs from blood, taken on the day of vaccination. Source of these receptors: a man aged 45-65 years who received an inactivated influenza vaccine.

This clonotype was picked up many times. The J gene is TRBJ2-3, the V gene TRBV24-1, with a tentative D call TRBD2 (6 bases). CDR3 length equals 16 residues. Germline-derived CDR1 and CDR2 are KGHDR and SFDVKD. Between the trimmed V and J ends, which lost 4 bases and 1 base, there was a span of 14 bases. Written as DNA, the CDR3 is TGTGCCACCAGTGACCCGGGAGAAAAGGGCACAGATACGCAGTATTTT. This encodes CATSDPGEKGTDTQYF.

V and J are TRBV2 and TRBJ2-1; D uncertain. The CDR3 has 13 amino acids. Germline CDR1 SNHLY, CDR2 FYNNEI. V gave up 6 bases and J gave up 12 bases, with 18 bases separating them. The DNA for the CDR3 is TGTGCCAGCAGCCCACACCAGGAAAGTCCGCAGTTCTTC. Its translation: CASSPHQESPQFF.

This clonotype was found once. The chain carries TRBV20-1 and TRBJ2-1; a weak D match, TRBD2 (6 bases). The CDR3 loop spans 14 amino acids. Germline CDR1 and CDR2: DFQATT and SNEGSKA (reference sequence). Deletions cut 1 base from V and 8 bases from J, with 15 bases between. The CDR3 bases are TGCAGTGCTAGAGTTCCGCGGGGCCCCTATGAGCAGTTCTTC. As protein: CSARVPRGPYEQFF.

J is TRBJ2-3 and V is TRBV6-5; 10 bases map to TRBD2. The CDR3 is 15 amino acids. CDR1 and CDR2 from the germline V gene are MNHEY and SVGAGI. V dropped 2 bases and J dropped 6; count of bases not matched to a gene: 5. CDR3 loop: CASSYEAGGVDTQYF. The CDR3 bases are TGTGCCAGCAGTTACGAAGCGGGGGGGGTGGATACGCAGTATTTT.

Here the CDR3 reads CASSLSGTGNQPQHF. As DNA, the CDR3 is TGTGCCAGCAGCTTATCAGGGACGGGCAATCAGCCCCAGCATTTT. The chain couples TRBV7-2 to TRBJ1-5; the D gene is possibly TRBD1 (5 bases). With 2 bases removed from V and 2 bases from J, the gap between germline ends came to 10 bases. CDR1 and CDR2 from the germline V gene are SGHTA and FQGNSA. This CDR3 is built from 15 residues.